The rows below give T cell receptor beta chains drawn from one sample of a study of control samples from healthy donors and cancer patients. The method was immunoSEQ multiplex PCR; TCRdb's version includes in-frame clones alone and lacks a portion of them. Found here are 50,000 or so clones, roughly 88% of them singletons; the top ten hold around 3.8%. Source material: blood. The source of these receptors is a man in his fifties in good health. CDR3s include the opening cysteine and the closing phenylalanine or tryptophan. The D gene is left open where the match is weak. Where a row states a size, it is once, few, many or the class of an expanded clone; other rows omit it.

v_gene	d_gene	j_gene	abundance	CDR3nt	CDR3aa
TRBV27	TRBD2	TRBJ2-3	-	TGTGCCAGCAGCTCCCCGGGGGGGGCAGGGGATACGCAGTATTTT	CASSSPGGAGDTQYF
TRBV7-9	TRBD2	TRBJ2-3	few	TGTGCCAGCAGCAAAACTAGCGGGAGGGCTGGGGAGCAGTATTTT	CASSKTSGRAGEQYF
TRBV7-9	-	TRBJ2-7	once	TGTGCCAGCAGCTTAAGTAGTGCCGAGCAGTACTTC	CASSLSSAEQYF
TRBV2	-	TRBJ1-5	-	TGTGCCAGCAGTCCTCTAATGAGGGGGGATCAGCCCCAGCATTTT	CASSPLMRGDQPQHF
TRBV13	-	TRBJ2-7	-	TGTGCCAGCAGCTTAGGCCGAGGGGGGTCCTACGAGCAGTACTTC	CASSLGRGGSYEQYF
TRBV29-1	-	TRBJ2-5	-	TGCAGCGTCGCCCGAGAGGGTATACAAGAGACCCAGTACTTC	CSVAREGIQETQYF
TRBV9	-	TRBJ1-1	-	TGTGCCAGCAGCGCGGGACTGTGGCCCATGAACACTGAAGCTTTCTTT	CASSAGLWPMNTEAFF
TRBV2	-	TRBJ1-5	-	TGTGCCAGCAGTGAGGAGGCCCCTAGCAATCAGCCCCAGCATTTT	CASSEEAPSNQPQHF
TRBV19	-	TRBJ2-2	-	TGTGCCAGTAGTATTCAGGCTCGTGGCACCGGGGAGCTGTTTTTT	CASSIQARGTGELFF
TRBV18	TRBD1	TRBJ2-7	-	TGTGCCAGCTCACCAGCGACAGGGGACCGATCCGAGCAGTACTTC	CASSPATGDRSEQYF
TRBV4-1	-	TRBJ1-5	-	TGCGCCAGCAGCCAAGAGGAGGAACGACGGCAGCCCCAGCATTTT	CASSQEEERRQPQHF
TRBV11-2	-	TRBJ2-2	-	TGTGCCAGCAGCTTATTCTCTAAGGAGCTGTTTTTT	CASSLFSKELFF
TRBV7-9	TRBD1	TRBJ2-7	few	TGTGCCAGCAGCATACGGGACAGGGGGACGTACGAGCAGTACTTC	CASSIRDRGTYEQYF
TRBV11-2	-	TRBJ1-5	-	TGTGCCAGCAGCTTAGGGGGGACGGGCAATCAGCCCCAGCATTTT	CASSLGGTGNQPQHF
TRBV3-1/TRBV3-2	-	TRBJ2-4	-	TGTGCCAGCAGCGACAGTTTAGCCAAAAACATTCAGTACTTC	CASSDSLAKNIQYF
TRBV6-4	-	TRBJ1-1	-	TGTGCCAGCAGTGAAGGTTTCGGTAAGGGAGCTTTCTTT	CASSEGFGKGAFF
TRBV2	TRBD2	TRBJ2-5	-	TGTTCCTCCGAGCTAGCGGGAGGGATGGAAGAGACCCAGTACTTC	CSSELAGGMEETQYF
TRBV21-1	-	TRBJ2-1	-	TGTGCCAGCAGCAAGGTACTAGCGGGAGTTGCCAATGAGCAGTTCTTC	CASSKVLAGVANEQFF
TRBV5-1	-	TRBJ2-5	-	TGCGCCAGCTATGAAGCCCCAGGGGTTGAAGAGACCCAGTACTTC	CASYEAPGVEETQYF
TRBV28	-	TRBJ1-1	-	TGTGCCAGCTTTGTCAGGGTAAAGGGGGAAGCTTTCTTT	CASFVRVKGEAFF
TRBV5-8	TRBD1	TRBJ1-5	-	TGTGCCAGCAGCCCGACAGGGGGACAGCCCCAGCATTTT	CASSPTGGQPQHF
TRBV7-2	TRBD2	TRBJ2-5	-	TGTGCCAGCAGCTTACTTACTAGCGGGCCGGCCCAGTACTTC	CASSLLTSGPAQYF
TRBV28	-	TRBJ1-5	-	TGTGCCAGCAGTTTATACAGCGGGAATAGCAATCAGCCCCAGCATTTT	CASSLYSGNSNQPQHF
TRBV24-1	-	TRBJ1-4	-	TGTGCCACCAGTGACCCGGGACGCGAAAAACTGTTTTTT	CATSDPGREKLFF
TRBV7-2	-	TRBJ2-2	-	TGTGCCAGCAGCTTAGACGGGCTAAACACCGGGGAGCTGTTTTTT	CASSLDGLNTGELFF
TRBV7-3	-	TRBJ2-3	-	TGTGCCAGCAGCTCATCAGGACCAGATACGCAGTATTTT	CASSSSGPDTQYF
TRBV28	-	TRBJ1-1	-	TGTGCCAGCAGTCGGAATTTGGAAGCTTTCTTT	CASSRNLEAFF
TRBV6-6	-	TRBJ2-7	-	TGTGCCAGCAGTTACTCGATGGCCCGTTTATCATACGAGCAGTACTTC	CASSYSMARLSYEQYF
TRBV12-5	-	TRBJ2-3	-	TGTGCTAGTGGTTTGCCACGGGGGACAGGGGAACTAGCGGGAGAGGTTTCGGATACGCAGTATTTT	CASGLPRGTGELAGEVSDTQYF
TRBV14	TRBD1	TRBJ2-7	-	TGTGCCAGCAGCCAAGAAGGCAGGGGGATTTACGAGCAGTACTTC	CASSQEGRGIYEQYF
TRBV14	TRBD1	TRBJ1-2	-	TGTGCCAGCAGTCGTTGGACAGGGTCTAACTATGGCTACACCTTC	CASSRWTGSNYGYTF
TRBV6-5	-	TRBJ1-5	-	TGTGCCAGCAGTTGGGGGCAGGGCAATCAGCCCCAGCATTTT	CASSWGQGNQPQHF
TRBV27	-	TRBJ2-7	-	TGTGCCAGCAGTCGGACTCCAACCTACGAGCAGTACTTC	CASSRTPTYEQYF
TRBV10-1	TRBD2	TRBJ2-7	-	TGCGCCAGCAGTGAAGGGACTAGCGGCTACGAGCAGTACTTC	CASSEGTSGYEQYF
TRBV27	-	TRBJ2-1	once	TGTGCCAGCAGTCGGGCCCTAGATGGGGGTGAACAGTTCTTC	CASSRALDGGEQFF
TRBV19	-	TRBJ2-5	-	TGTGCCAGTAGTATAGATCGTACCCCCGACTACAAAGAGACCCAGTACTTC	CASSIDRTPDYKETQYF
TRBV6-2/TRBV6-3	TRBD1	TRBJ1-1	-	TGTGCCAGCAGTCTGCTGGGACAGTATATCGCTTTCTTT	CASSLLGQYIAFF
TRBV12-3/TRBV12-4	-	TRBJ2-2	-	TGTGCCAGCAGTTTAAGGGGGGCCGGGGAGCTGTTTTTT	CASSLRGAGELFF
TRBV2	-	TRBJ2-1	-	TGTGCCAGCAGTGTCGCTGCTGGGTTCTACAATGAGCAGTTCTTC	CASSVAAGFYNEQFF
TRBV2	-	TRBJ1-3	-	TGTGCCAGCAGTACAGGCGACTCTGGAAACACCATATATTTT	CASSTGDSGNTIYF
TRBV10-3	-	TRBJ2-1	-	TGTGCCATCGGTAGTTACAATGAGCAGTTCTTC	CAIGSYNEQFF
TRBV28	-	TRBJ1-4	-	TGTGCCAGCAGCTCGAACCAGGGTTTCTGGGAAAAACTGTTTTTT	CASSSNQGFWEKLFF